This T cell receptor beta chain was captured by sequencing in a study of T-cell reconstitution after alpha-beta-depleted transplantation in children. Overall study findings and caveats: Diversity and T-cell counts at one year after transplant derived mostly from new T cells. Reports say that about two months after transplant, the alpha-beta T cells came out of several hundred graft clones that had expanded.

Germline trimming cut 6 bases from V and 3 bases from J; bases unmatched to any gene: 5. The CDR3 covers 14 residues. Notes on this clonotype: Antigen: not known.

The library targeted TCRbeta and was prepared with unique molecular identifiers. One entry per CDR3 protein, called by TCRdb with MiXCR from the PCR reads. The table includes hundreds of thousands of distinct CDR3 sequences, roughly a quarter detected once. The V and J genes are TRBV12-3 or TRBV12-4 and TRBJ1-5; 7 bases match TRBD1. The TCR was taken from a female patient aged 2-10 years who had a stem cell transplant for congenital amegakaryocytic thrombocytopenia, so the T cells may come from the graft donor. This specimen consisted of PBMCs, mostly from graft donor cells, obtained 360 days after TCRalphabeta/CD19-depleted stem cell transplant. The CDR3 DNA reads TGTGCCAGCAGGACCGGGACAGACAATCAGCCCCAGCATTTT. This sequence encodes CASRTGTDNQPQHF.